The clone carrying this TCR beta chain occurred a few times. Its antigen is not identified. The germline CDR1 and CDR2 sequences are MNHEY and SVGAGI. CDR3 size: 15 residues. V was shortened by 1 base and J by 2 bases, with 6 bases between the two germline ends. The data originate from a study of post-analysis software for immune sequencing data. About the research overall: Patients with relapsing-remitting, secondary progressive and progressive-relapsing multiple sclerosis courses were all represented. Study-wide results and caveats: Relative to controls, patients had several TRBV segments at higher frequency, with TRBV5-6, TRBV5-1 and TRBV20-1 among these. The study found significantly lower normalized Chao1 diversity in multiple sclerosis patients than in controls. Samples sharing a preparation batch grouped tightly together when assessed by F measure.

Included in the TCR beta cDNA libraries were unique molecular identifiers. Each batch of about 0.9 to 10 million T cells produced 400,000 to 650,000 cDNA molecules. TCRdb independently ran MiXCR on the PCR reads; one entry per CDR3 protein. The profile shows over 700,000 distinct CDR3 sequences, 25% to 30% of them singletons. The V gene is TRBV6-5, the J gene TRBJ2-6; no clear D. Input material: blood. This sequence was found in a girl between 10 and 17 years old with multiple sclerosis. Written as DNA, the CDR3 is TGTGCCAGCAGTTACTTGGTTCCTGGGGCCAACGTCCTGACTTTC. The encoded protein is CASSYLVPGANVLTF.